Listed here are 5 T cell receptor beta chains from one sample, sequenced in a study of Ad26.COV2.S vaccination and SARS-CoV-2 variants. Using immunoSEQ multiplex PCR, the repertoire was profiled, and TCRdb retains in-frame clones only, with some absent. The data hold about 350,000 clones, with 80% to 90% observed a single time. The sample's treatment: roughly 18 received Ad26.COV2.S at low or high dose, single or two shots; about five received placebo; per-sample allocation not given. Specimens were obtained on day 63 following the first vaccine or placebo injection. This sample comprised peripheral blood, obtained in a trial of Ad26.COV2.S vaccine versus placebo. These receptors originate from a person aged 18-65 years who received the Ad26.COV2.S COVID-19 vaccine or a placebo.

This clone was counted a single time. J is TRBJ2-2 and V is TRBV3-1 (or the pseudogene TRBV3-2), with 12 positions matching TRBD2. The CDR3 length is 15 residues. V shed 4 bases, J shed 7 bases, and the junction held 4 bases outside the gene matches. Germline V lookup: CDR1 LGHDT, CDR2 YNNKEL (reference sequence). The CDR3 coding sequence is TGTGCCAGCAGCCCTAGCGGGAGGGCCCTCGGGGAGCTGTTTTTT. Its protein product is CASSPSGRALGELFF.

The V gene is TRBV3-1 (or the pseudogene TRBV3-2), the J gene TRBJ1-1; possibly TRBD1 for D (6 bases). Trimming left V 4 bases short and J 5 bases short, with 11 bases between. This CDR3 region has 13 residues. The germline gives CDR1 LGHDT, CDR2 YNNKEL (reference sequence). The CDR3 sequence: CASSLARGTEAFF. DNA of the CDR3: TGTGCCAGCAGCCTTGCCAGGGGAACTGAAGCTTTCTTT.

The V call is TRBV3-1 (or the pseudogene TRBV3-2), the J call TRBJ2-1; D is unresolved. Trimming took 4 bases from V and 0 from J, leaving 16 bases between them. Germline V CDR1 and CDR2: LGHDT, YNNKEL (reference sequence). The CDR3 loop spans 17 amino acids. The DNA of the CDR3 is TGTGCCAGCAGCCCGTTCCATGCTTTAAGCTCCTACAATGAGCAGTTCTTC. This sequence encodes CASSPFHALSSYNEQFF.

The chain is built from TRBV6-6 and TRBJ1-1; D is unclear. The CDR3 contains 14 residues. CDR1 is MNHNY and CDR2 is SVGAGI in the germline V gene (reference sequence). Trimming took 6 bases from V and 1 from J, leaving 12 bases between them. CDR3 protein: CASSSFGSNTEAFF. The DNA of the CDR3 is TGTGCCAGCAGCTCCTTCGGTTCGAACACTGAAGCTTTCTTT.

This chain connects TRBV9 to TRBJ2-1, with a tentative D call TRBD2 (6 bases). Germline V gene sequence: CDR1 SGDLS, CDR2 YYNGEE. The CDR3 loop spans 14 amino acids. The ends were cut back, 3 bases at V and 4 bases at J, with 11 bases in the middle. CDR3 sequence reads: CASSGLGRYNEQFF. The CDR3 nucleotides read TGTGCCAGCAGCGGACTAGGACGGTACAATGAGCAGTTCTTC.